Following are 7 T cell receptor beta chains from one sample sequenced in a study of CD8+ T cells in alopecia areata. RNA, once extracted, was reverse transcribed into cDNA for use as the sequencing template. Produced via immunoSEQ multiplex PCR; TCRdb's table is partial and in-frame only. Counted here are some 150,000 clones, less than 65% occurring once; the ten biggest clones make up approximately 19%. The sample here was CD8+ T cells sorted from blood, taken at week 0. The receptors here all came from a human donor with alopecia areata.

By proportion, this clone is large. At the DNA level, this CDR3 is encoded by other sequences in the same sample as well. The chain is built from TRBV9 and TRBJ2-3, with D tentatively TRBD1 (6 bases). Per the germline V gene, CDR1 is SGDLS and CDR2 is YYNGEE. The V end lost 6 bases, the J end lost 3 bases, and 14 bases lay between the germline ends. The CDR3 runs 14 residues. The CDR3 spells CASKGTGSTDTQYF. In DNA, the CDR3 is TGTGCCAGCAAGGGTACAGGGAGTACAGATACGCAGTATTTT.

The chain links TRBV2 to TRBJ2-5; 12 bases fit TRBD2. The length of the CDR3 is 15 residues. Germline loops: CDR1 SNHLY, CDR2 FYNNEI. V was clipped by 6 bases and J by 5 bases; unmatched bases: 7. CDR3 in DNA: TGTGCCAGCAGCGGTCGACTAGCGGGAGAGGAGACCCAGTACTTC. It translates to CASSGRLAGEETQYF. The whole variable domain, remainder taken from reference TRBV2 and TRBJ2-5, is EPEVTQTPSHQVTQMGQEVILRCVPISNHLYFYWYRQILGQKVEFLVSFYNNEISEKSEIFDDQFSVERPDGSNFTLKIRSTKLEDSAMYFCASSGRLAGEETQYFGPGTRLLVL.

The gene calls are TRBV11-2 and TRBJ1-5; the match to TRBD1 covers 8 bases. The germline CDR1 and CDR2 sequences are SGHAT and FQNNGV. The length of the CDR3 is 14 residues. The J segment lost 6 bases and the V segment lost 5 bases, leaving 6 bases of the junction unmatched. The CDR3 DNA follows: TGTGCCAGCAGCGACGGACAGGGACCTCAGCCCCAGCATTTT. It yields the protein CASSDGQGPQPQHF.

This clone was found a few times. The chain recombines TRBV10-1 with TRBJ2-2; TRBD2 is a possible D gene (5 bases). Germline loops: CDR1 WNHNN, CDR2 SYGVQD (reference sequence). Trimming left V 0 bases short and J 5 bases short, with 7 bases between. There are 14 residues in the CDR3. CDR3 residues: CASSESGRTGELFF. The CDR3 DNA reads TGCGCCAGCAGTGAGTCTGGGAGAACCGGGGAGCTGTTTTTT.

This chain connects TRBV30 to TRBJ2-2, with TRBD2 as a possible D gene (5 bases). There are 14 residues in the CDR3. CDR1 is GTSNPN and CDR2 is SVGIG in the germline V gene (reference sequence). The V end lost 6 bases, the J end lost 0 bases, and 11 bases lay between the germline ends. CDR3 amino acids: CACTGITNTGELFF. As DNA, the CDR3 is TGTGCCTGTACCGGGATCACGAACACCGGGGAGCTGTTTTTT.

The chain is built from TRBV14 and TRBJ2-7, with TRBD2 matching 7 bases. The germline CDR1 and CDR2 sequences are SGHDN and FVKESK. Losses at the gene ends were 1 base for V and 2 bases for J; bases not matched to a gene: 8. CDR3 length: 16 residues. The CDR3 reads CASSQGRRAGAYEQYF. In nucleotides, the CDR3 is TGTGCCAGCAGCCAAGGAAGGAGGGCGGGGGCCTACGAGCAGTACTTC.

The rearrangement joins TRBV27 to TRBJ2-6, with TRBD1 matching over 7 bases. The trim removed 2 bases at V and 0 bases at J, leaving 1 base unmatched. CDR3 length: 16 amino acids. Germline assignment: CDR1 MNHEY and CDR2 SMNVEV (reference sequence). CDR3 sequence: CASSLKGASGANVLTF. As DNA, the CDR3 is TGTGCCAGCAGTTTAAAGGGGGCCTCTGGGGCCAACGTCCTGACTTTC.